This TCR beta chain was sequenced for a study of blood T cell repertoires in COVID-19. This CDR3 comprises 16 residues. The V gene end was trimmed by 5 bases and the J gene end by 2 bases; junction bases not matched to a gene: 8. Per the germline V gene, CDR1 is SGHAT and CDR2 is FQDESV (reference sequence). Measured with immunoSEQ multiplex PCR; TCRdb has only the in-frame clones, and not every one. This sample has approximately 70,000 clones, with over 80% found just once. Sequencing was done on a sample of peripheral blood. The chain uses TRBV11-1 and TRBJ2-5; 10 nucleotides match TRBD2. The TCR comes from a woman aged 80 or over with acute or convalescent COVID-19. This CDR3 reads CASSKLGLASQETQYF. CDR3 nucleotide sequence: TGTGCCAGCAGCAAATTGGGACTAGCGTCGCAAGAGACCCAGTACTTC.